These T cell receptor beta chains were read from a single sample in a study of cytomegalovirus exposure and HLA in healthy donors. The table came from immunoSEQ multiplex PCR; TCRdb's copy has only in-frame clones and leaves some out. This table holds around 130,000 clones, 75% to 85% found once. Source material: PBMCs. The receptors here all came from a young woman in good health and CMV-seropositive. The CDR3 runs from the conserved cysteine through the conserved F or W. Fields, in order: CDR3 protein, CDR3 DNA, clone size, D gene, J gene, V gene. D genes are given only for firm matches. Size is stated for part of the rows, as once, few or many counts, or as a class when the clone is expanded.

CDR3aa: CASSLGGQGAYEQYF; CDR3nt: TGTGCCAGCAGCTTGGGGGGACAGGGGGCCTACGAGCAGTACTTC; abundance: -; d_gene: TRBD1; j_gene: TRBJ2-7; v_gene: TRBV7-6
CDR3aa: CASRLGQGATYEQYF; CDR3nt: TGTGCCAGCAGACTTGGACAGGGGGCTACCTACGAGCAGTACTTC; abundance: few; d_gene: TRBD1; j_gene: TRBJ2-7; v_gene: TRBV6-5
CDR3aa: CASSGPYEQYF; CDR3nt: TGCGCCAGCAGCGGCCCCTACGAGCAGTACTTC; abundance: -; d_gene: -; j_gene: TRBJ2-7; v_gene: TRBV5-1
CDR3aa: CASSLGSFGETQYF; CDR3nt: TGTGCCAGCAGTTTAGGGAGCTTCGGGGAGACCCAGTACTTC; abundance: -; d_gene: -; j_gene: TRBJ2-5; v_gene: TRBV11-2
CDR3aa: CASSLGQGGDEQYF; CDR3nt: TGCGCCAGCAGCTTGGGACAGGGTGGGGACGAGCAGTACTTC; abundance: -; d_gene: TRBD1; j_gene: TRBJ2-7; v_gene: TRBV5-1
CDR3aa: CASSLDGTGGTGELFF; CDR3nt: TGCGCCAGCAGCTTGGACGGGACAGGGGGCACCGGGGAGCTGTTTTTT; abundance: -; d_gene: TRBD1; j_gene: TRBJ2-2; v_gene: TRBV5-1
CDR3aa: CASPLVRGQSYEQYF; CDR3nt: TGTGCCAGCCCCTTGGTGAGGGGGCAAAGCTACGAGCAGTACTTC; abundance: -; d_gene: TRBD1; j_gene: TRBJ2-7; v_gene: TRBV27
CDR3aa: CASSVHLTEAFF; CDR3nt: TGTGCCAGCAGCGTACACCTCACTGAAGCTTTCTTT; abundance: -; d_gene: -; j_gene: TRBJ1-1; v_gene: TRBV2
CDR3aa: CASSFTGGGETQYF; CDR3nt: TGTGCCAGCAGCTTCACAGGGGGCGGCGAGACCCAGTACTTC; abundance: -; d_gene: TRBD1; j_gene: TRBJ2-5; v_gene: TRBV5-6
CDR3aa: CASRPDKSYNEQFF; CDR3nt: TGTGCCAGCAGACCTGACAAGTCCTACAATGAGCAGTTCTTC; abundance: -; d_gene: -; j_gene: TRBJ2-1; v_gene: TRBV6-5
CDR3aa: CASSLTGGNYGYTF; CDR3nt: TGTGCCAGCAGTTTAACGGGCGGGAACTATGGCTACACCTTC; abundance: once; d_gene: -; j_gene: TRBJ1-2; v_gene: TRBV27
CDR3aa: CASSYLGPNQPQHF; CDR3nt: TGTGCCAGTAGTTATCTGGGGCCGAATCAGCCCCAGCATTTT; abundance: -; d_gene: -; j_gene: TRBJ1-5; v_gene: TRBV19
CDR3aa: CASSLSGQGAHGAMGFF; CDR3nt: TGTGCCAGCAGTTTATCGGGACAGGGGGCTCACGGGGCCATGGGGTTTTTT; abundance: -; d_gene: TRBD1; j_gene: TRBJ1-4; v_gene: TRBV28
CDR3aa: CASSSREGTYEQYF; CDR3nt: TGCGCCAGCAGCTCCAGGGAAGGCACCTACGAGCAGTACTTC; abundance: -; d_gene: -; j_gene: TRBJ2-7; v_gene: TRBV5-1
CDR3aa: CASSDLDRGLYEQYF; CDR3nt: TGCGCCAGCAGTGATTTGGACAGGGGGCTCTACGAGCAGTACTTC; abundance: once; d_gene: TRBD1; j_gene: TRBJ2-7; v_gene: TRBV10-2
CDR3aa: CASSVEGLSFGEQFF; CDR3nt: TGTGCCAGCAGCGTAGAGGGACTATCTTTCGGTGAGCAGTTCTTC; abundance: few; d_gene: TRBD2; j_gene: TRBJ2-1; v_gene: TRBV9
CDR3aa: CASSEGTGGWDEQYF; CDR3nt: TGTGCCAGCAGTGAGGGAACAGGGGGCTGGGACGAGCAGTACTTC; abundance: -; d_gene: TRBD1; j_gene: TRBJ2-7; v_gene: TRBV6-1
CDR3aa: CASSIQGISEKLFF; CDR3nt: TGTGCCAGTAGTATCCAGGGGATCAGTGAAAAACTGTTTTTT; abundance: -; d_gene: -; j_gene: TRBJ1-4; v_gene: TRBV19
CDR3aa: CSVEPGTGGNGYTF; CDR3nt: TGCAGCGTTGAGCCCGGGACAGGGGGCAATGGCTACACCTTC; abundance: -; d_gene: TRBD1; j_gene: TRBJ1-2; v_gene: TRBV29-1
CDR3aa: CSSSPMGGYGYTF; CDR3nt: TGTTCCAGCAGCCCTATGGGGGGATATGGCTACACCTTC; abundance: -; d_gene: -; j_gene: TRBJ1-2; v_gene: TRBV7-9
CDR3aa: CAGGFISGLQTQYF; CDR3nt: TGTGCCGGAGGGTTTATTAGCGGGTTACAGACCCAGTACTTC; abundance: -; d_gene: TRBD2; j_gene: TRBJ2-5; v_gene: TRBV5-4
CDR3aa: CASRRNQGSTYEQYF; CDR3nt: TGTGCCAGCAGGAGAAACCAGGGCTCCACCTACGAGCAGTACTTC; abundance: -; d_gene: -; j_gene: TRBJ2-7; v_gene: TRBV5-4
CDR3aa: CASSPPGSGNTIYF; CDR3nt: TGTGCCAGCTCACCCCCGGGCTCTGGAAACACCATATATTTT; abundance: -; d_gene: -; j_gene: TRBJ1-3; v_gene: TRBV18
CDR3aa: CASSLGTGGNEQFF; CDR3nt: TGTGCCAGCAGCTTAGGGACGGGGGGGAATGAGCAGTTCTTC; abundance: -; d_gene: TRBD2; j_gene: TRBJ2-1; v_gene: TRBV13
CDR3aa: CASSFEQGTEAFF; CDR3nt: TGCGCCAGCAGCTTTGAACAGGGCACTGAAGCTTTCTTT; abundance: -; d_gene: -; j_gene: TRBJ1-1; v_gene: TRBV5-1